The source of this T cell receptor beta chain is a study of cytomegalovirus exposure and HLA in healthy donors. With 60 Vbeta and 13 Jbeta primers, the PCR was carried out. In the original processing: An analysis performed later counted 81 million or so unique TCR beta chains (roughly 10 million of them shared). TCRdb's table, derived via immunoSEQ multiplex PCR, lists solely in-frame clones and lacks some. V and J calls and clone size are as listed in that table; D and trimming were resolved from the DNA. The listing records 75,000 to 90,000 clones. On this clone: The antigen is undetermined.

General observations from the study: The authors later found HLA-associated TCR beta chains more clonally expanded than equally common others. The study designated 160 or so TCR beta chains cytomegalovirus-associated.

The sequencing sample was made of PBMCs. The TCR sequence derives from a woman aged 55-69 years in good health and CMV-seronegative.

The CDR3 is CASSTVAGGRTDTQYF. CDR3 DNA sequence: TGTGCCAGCAGCACGGTGGCGGGAGGCCGCACAGATACGCAGTATTTT. The chain has TRBV9 and TRBJ2-3; TRBD2 matches 8 bases. From germline, CDR1 is SGDLS and CDR2 YYNGEE. The J segment lost 1 base and the V segment lost 4 bases, leaving 8 bases of the junction unmatched. This CDR3 is built from 16 residues.